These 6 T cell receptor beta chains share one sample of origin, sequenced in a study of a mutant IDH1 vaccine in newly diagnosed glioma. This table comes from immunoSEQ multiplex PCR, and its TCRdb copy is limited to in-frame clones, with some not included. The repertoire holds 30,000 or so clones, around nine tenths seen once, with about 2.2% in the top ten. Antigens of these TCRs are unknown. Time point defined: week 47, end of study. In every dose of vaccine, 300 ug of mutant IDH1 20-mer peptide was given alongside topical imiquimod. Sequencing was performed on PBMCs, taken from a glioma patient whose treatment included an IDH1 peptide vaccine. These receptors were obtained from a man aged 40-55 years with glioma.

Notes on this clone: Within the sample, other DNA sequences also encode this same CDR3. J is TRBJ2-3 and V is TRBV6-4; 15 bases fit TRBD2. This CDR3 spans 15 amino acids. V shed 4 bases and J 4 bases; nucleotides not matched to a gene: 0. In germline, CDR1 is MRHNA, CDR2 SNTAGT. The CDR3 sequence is CASSGTSGGADTQYF. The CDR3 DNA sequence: TGTGCCAGCAGTGGGACTAGCGGGGGGGCAGATACGCAGTATTTT.

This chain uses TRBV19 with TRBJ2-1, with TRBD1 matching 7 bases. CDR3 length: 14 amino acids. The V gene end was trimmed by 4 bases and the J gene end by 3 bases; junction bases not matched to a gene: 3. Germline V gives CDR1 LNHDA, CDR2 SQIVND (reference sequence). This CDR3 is CASSNRDSYNEQFF. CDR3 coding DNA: TGTGCCAGTAGTAATCGGGACAGCTACAATGAGCAGTTCTTC.

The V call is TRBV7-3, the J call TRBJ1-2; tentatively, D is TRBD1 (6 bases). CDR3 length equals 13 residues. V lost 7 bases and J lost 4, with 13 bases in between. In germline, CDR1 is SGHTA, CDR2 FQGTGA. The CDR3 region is CASTEGGGYGYTF. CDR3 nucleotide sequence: TGTGCCAGCACCGAAGGAGGGGGCTATGGCTACACCTTC.

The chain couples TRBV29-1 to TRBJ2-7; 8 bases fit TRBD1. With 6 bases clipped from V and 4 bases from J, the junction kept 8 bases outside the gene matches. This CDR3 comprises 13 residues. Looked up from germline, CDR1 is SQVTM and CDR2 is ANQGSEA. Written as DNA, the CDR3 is TGCAGCGTCAAGACAGGGGATAAGTACGAGCAGTACTTC. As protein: CSVKTGDKYEQYF.

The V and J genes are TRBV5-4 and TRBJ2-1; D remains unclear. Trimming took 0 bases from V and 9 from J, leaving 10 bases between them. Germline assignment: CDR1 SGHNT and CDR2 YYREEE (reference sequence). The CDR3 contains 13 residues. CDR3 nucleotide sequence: TGTGCCAGCAGCTTGGAGGTGGCCCGTGAGCAGTTCTTC. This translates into CASSLEVAREQFF.

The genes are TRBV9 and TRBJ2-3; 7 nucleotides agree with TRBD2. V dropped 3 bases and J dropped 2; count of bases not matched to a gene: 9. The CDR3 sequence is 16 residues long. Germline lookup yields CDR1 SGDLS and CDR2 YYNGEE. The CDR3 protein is CASSGTASGYTDTQYF. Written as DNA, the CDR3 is TGTGCCAGCAGCGGGACGGCTAGCGGATACACAGATACGCAGTATTTT.